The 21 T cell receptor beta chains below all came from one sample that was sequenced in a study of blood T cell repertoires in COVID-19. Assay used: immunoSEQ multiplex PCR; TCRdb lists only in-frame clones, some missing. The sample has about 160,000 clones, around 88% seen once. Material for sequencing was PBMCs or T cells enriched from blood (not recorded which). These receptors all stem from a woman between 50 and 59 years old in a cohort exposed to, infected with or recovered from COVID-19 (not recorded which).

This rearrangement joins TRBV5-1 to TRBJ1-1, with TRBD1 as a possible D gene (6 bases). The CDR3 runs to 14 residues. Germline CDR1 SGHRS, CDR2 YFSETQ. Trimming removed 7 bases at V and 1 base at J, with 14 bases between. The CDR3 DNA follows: TGCGCCAGCGGAAAACAGGGAGCGAACACTGAAGCTTTCTTT. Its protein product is CASGKQGANTEAFF.

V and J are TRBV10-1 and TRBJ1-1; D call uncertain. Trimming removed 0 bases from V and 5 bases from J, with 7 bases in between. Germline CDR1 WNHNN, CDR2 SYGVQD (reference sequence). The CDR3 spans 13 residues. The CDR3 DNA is TGCGCCAGCAGTGAGTCGGAGGGTACTGAAGCTTTCTTT. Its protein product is CASSESEGTEAFF.

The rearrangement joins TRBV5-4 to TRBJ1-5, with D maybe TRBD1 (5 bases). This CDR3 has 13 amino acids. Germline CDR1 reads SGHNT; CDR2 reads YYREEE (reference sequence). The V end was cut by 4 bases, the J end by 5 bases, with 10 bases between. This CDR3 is CASSAGGDQPQHF. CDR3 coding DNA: TGTGCCAGCAGCGCGGGGGGAGATCAGCCCCAGCATTTT.

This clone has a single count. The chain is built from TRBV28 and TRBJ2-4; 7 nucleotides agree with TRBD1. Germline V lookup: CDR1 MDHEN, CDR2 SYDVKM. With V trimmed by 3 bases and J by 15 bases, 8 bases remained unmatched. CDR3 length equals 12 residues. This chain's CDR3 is CASSLLQGRRYF. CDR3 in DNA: TGTGCCAGCAGTTTGCTACAGGGGCGAAGGTACTTC. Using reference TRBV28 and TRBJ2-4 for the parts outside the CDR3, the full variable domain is DVKVTQSSRYLVKRTGEKVFLECVQDMDHENMFWYRQDPGLGLRLIYFSYDVKMKEKGDIPEGYSVSREKKERFSLILESASTNQTSMYLCASSLLQGRRYFGAGTRLSVL.

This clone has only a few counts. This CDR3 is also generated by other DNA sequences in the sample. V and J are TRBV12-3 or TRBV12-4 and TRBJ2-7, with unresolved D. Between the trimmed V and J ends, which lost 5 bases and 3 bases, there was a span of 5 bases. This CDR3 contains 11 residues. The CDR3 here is CASSPNYEQYF. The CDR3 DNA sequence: TGTGCCAGCAGTCCAAACTACGAGCAGTACTTC.

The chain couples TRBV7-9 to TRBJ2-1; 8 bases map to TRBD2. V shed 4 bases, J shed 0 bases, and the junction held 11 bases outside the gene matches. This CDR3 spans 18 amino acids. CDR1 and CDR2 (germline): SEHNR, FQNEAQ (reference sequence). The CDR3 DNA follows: TGTGCCAGCAGCTCCCCCTGGCGGGAGGTCAGCTCCTACAATGAGCAGTTCTTC. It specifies CASSSPWREVSSYNEQFF.

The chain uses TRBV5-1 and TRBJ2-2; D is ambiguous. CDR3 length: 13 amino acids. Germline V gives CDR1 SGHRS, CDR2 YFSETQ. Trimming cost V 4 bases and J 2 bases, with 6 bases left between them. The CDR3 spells CASSLYNTGELFF. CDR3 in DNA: TGCGCCAGCAGCCTATACAACACCGGGGAGCTGTTTTTT. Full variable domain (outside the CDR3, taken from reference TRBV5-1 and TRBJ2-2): KAGVTQTPRYLIKTRGQQVTLSCSPISGHRSVSWYQQTPGQGLQFLFEYFSETQRNKGNFPGRFSGRQFSNSRSEMNVSTLELGDSALYLCASSLYNTGELFFGEGSRLTVL.

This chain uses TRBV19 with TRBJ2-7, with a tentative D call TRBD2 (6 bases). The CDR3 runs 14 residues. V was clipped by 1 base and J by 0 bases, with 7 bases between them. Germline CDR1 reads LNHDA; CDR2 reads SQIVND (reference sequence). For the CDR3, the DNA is TGTGCCAGTAGTATAGCCGGGAGCTCCTACGAGCAGTACTTC. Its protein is CASSIAGSSYEQYF.

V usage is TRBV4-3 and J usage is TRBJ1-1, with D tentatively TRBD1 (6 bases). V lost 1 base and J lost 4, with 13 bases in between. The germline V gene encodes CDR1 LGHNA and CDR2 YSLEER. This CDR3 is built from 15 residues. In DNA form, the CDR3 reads TGCGCCAGCAGCCAAGGTGGGGGCTGGGGCACTGAAGCTTTCTTT. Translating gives CASSQGGGWGTEAFF.

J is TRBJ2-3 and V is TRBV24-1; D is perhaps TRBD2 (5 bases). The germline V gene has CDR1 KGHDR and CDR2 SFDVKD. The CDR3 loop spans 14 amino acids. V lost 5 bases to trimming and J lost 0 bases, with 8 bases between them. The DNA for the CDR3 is TGTGCCACCAGTGCACGGGAAAGCACAGATACGCAGTATTTT. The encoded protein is CATSARESTDTQYF.

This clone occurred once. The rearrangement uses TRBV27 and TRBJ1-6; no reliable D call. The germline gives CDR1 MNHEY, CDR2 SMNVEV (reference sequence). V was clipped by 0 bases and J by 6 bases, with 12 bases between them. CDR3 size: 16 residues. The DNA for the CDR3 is TGTGCCAGCAGTTTATCCCCGAGGCAGCCTAATTCACCCCTCCACTTT. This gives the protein CASSLSPRQPNSPLHF.

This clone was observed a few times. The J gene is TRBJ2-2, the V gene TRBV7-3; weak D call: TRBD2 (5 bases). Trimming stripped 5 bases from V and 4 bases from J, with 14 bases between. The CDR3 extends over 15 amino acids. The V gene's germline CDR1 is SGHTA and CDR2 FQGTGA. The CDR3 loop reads CASSPREVGTGELFF. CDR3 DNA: TGTGCCAGCAGCCCGAGGGAAGTGGGCACCGGGGAGCTGTTTTTT.

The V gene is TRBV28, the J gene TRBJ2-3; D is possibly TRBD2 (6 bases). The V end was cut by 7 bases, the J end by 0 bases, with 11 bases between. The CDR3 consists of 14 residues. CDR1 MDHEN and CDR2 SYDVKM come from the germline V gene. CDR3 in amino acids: CASILAGSTDTQYF. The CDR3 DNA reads TGTGCCAGCATCTTGGCGGGAAGCACAGATACGCAGTATTTT.

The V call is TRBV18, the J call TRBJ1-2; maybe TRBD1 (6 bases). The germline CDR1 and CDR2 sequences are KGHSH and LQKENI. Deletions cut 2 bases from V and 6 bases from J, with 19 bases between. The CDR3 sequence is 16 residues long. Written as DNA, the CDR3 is TGTGCCAGCTCACCATCGTTGGAGTCAGGGGTCAATGGCTACACCTTC. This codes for CASSPSLESGVNGYTF.

The CDR3 DNA sequence: TGCGCCAGCAGCTTGGCAGGGACTAGCTATACAGACACAGATACGCAGTATTTT. This codes for CASSLAGTSYTDTDTQYF. The chain is built from TRBV5-1 and TRBJ2-3; the match to TRBD2 covers 9 bases. V lost 0 bases to trimming and J lost 2 bases; unmatched junction nucleotides: 10. The CDR3 covers 18 residues. Germline CDR1 SGHRS, CDR2 YFSETQ.

The CDR3 sequence is CASSAGGYYEQYF. DNA of the CDR3: TGTGCCAGCAGTGCGGGGGGCTACTACGAGCAGTACTTC. The rearrangement joins TRBV27 to TRBJ2-7, with TRBD2 matching 8 bases. V was pared by 5 bases and J by 3 bases, with 3 bases of the junction left unmatched. Germline V gene data show CDR1 as MNHEY and CDR2 as SMNVEV (reference sequence). The length of the CDR3 is 13 residues.

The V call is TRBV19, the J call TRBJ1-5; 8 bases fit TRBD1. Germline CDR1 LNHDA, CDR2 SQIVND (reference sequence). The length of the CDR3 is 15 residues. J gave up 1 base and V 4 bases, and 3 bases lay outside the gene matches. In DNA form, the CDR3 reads TGTGCCAGTAGTACCCAGGGGGCGAGCAATCAGCCCCAGCATTTT. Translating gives CASSTQGASNQPQHF.

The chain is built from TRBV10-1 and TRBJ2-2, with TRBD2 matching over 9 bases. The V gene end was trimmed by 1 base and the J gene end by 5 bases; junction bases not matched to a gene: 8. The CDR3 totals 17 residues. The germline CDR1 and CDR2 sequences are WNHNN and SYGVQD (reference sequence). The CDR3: CASSEFSSGSWTGELFF. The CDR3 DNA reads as TGCGCCAGCAGTGAGTTCAGTAGCGGGAGTTGGACCGGGGAGCTGTTTTTT.

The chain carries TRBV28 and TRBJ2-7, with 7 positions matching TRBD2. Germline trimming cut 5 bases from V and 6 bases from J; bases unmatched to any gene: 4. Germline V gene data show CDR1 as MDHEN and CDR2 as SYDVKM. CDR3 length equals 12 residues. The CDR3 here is CASSAGVGEQYF. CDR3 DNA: TGTGCCAGCAGTGCGGGAGTAGGCGAGCAGTACTTC.

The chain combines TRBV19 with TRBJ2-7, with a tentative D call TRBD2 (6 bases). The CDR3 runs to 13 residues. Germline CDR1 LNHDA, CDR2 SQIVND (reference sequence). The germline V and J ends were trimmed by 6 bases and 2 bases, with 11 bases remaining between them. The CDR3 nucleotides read TGTGCCAGTAGCCGACGGGAGCCCTACGAGCAGTACTTC. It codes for CASSRREPYEQYF.

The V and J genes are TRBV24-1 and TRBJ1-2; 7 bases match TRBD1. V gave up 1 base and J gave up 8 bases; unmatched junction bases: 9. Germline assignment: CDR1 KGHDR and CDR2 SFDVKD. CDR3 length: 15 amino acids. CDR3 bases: TGTGCCACCAGTGATTTTAGAGGGGGCAAAGAAGGCTACACCTTC. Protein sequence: CATSDFRGGKEGYTF.